One sample yielded the 25 T cell receptor beta chains listed below, sequenced in a study of CD8 T cells in ankylosing spondylitis. TCRdb processed the 5' RACE reads anew with MiXCR; each CDR3 protein has one entry. The sample has more than 150,000 distinct CDR3 sequences; 9.5% to 13% are singletons. Sequencing was done on a sample of blood, either unsorted or a sorted T cell fraction (not recorded which). The receptors were gathered from a male donor with ankylosing spondylitis or in good health (not recorded which).

The chain combines TRBV11-2 with TRBJ1-5; D is perhaps TRBD1 (5 bases). The CDR3 extends over 15 amino acids. Per germline, CDR1 SGHAT and CDR2 FQNNGV. Trimming took 1 base from V and 6 from J, leaving 13 bases between them. CDR3 coding DNA: TGTGCCAGCAGCTTAGGCAGGGCGGTGCGTCAGCCCCAGCATTTT. This encodes CASSLGRAVRQPQHF.

The chain combines TRBV29-1 with TRBJ2-7; TRBD1 is a possible D gene (6 bases). Germline V gene lookup returns CDR1 SQVTM and CDR2 ANQGSEA. This CDR3 is 13 amino acids long. V was shortened by 6 bases and J by 3 bases, with 15 bases between the two germline ends. CDR3 amino acids: CSVSRGADYEQYF. CDR3 DNA sequence: TGCAGCGTAAGCAGGGGAGCAGACTACGAGCAGTACTTC.

This clonotype was picked up many times. The chain employs TRBV10-3 and TRBJ2-3; TRBD2 agrees at 10 bases. J lost 4 bases, V lost 8 bases, and 9 bases had no gene match. Per the germline V gene, CDR1 is ENHRY and CDR2 is SYGVKD. This CDR3 is 15 amino acids long. CDR3 bases: TGTGCCATCCGCAGCGGGGGGGGCCCTCCAGATACGCAGTATTTT. Its protein product is CAIRSGGGPPDTQYF.

In its sample, this clonotype was seen a few times. This chain joins TRBV15 and TRBJ2-5, with D unclear. Germline V gene sequence: CDR1 LNHNV, CDR2 YYDKDF (reference sequence). Trimming stripped 0 bases from V and 2 bases from J, with 10 bases between. This CDR3 spans 15 amino acids. Written as DNA, the CDR3 is TGTGCCACCAGCAGAGAGGGTAGCCTTCAAGAGACCCAGTACTTC. It is translated as CATSREGSLQETQYF.

The chain joins TRBV27 to TRBJ2-1, with 12 bases fitting TRBD2. Germline values: CDR1 MNHEY, CDR2 SMNVEV (reference sequence). The V segment lost 0 bases and the J segment 10 bases; nucleotides outside the gene matches: 4. The CDR3 runs 15 residues. The CDR3 loop is CASSLSGLAGREQFF. In DNA, the CDR3 is TGTGCCAGCAGTTTATCAGGACTAGCGGGACGCGAGCAGTTCTTC.

This clonotype was picked up many times. The genes are TRBV24-1 and TRBJ2-1, with D uncertain. Germline V lookup: CDR1 KGHDR, CDR2 SFDVKD. The CDR3 consists of 15 residues. V lost 3 bases to trimming and J lost 2 bases, with 10 bases between them. The CDR3 sequence is CATSDPHSPYNEQFF. In nucleotides, the CDR3 is TGTGCCACCAGTGATCCCCATTCCCCCTACAATGAGCAGTTCTTC.

This clonotype showed up many times. V usage is TRBV5-1 and J usage is TRBJ2-5, with D possibly TRBD2 on 6 matching bases. V dropped 5 bases and J dropped 4 bases, with 18 bases sitting between them. The CDR3 covers 15 residues. The germline V gene has CDR1 SGHRS and CDR2 YFSETQ. The CDR3, as DNA: TGCGCCAGCAGTATCACAGAGCTGGGAGGAGAGACCCAGTACTTC. Translating gives CASSITELGGETQYF.

This chain connects TRBV7-8 to TRBJ2-1; D is undetermined. This CDR3 spans 12 amino acids. Per germline, CDR1 SGHVS and CDR2 FQNEAQ. The V end was cut by 1 base, the J end by 8 bases, with 6 bases between. The CDR3 nucleotides read TGTGCCAGCAGCTTAGACCCCTATGAGCAGTTCTTC. This sequence encodes CASSLDPYEQFF.

V gene TRBV11-2 combines with J gene TRBJ2-7, with a possible D match to TRBD2 (6 bases). CDR1 SGHAT and CDR2 FQNNGV come from the germline V gene. This CDR3 has 17 residues. V lost 1 base and J 3 bases, leaving 19 bases between the germline ends. The CDR3 spells CASSLGGSSGRLYEQYF. The DNA of the CDR3 is TGTGCCAGCAGCTTAGGGGGGAGTAGCGGCCGCCTCTACGAGCAGTACTTC.

A remark on this clonotype: Given a much more abundant clone one base away, this may be a read error. V is TRBV20-1 and J is TRBJ1-2; weak D call: TRBD1 (6 bases). Trimming removed 7 bases at V and 4 bases at J, with 10 bases between. The CDR3 has 11 residues. Germline V gene sequence: CDR1 DFQATT, CDR2 SNEGSKA (reference sequence). CDR3 in DNA: TGCAGTGATCGGGGGCCCTATGGCTACACCTTC. It yields the protein CSDRGPYGYTF.

This clonotype has at least ten counts. The chain couples TRBV5-1 to TRBJ2-1, with TRBD2 as a possible D gene (5 bases). The CDR3 contains 12 residues. CDR1 and CDR2 (germline): SGHRS, YFSETQ. V dropped 4 bases and J dropped 7 bases, with 9 bases sitting between them. The CDR3 sequence: CASSAGGNEQFF. CDR3 coding DNA: TGCGCCAGCAGCGCGGGCGGGAATGAGCAGTTCTTC.

This clonotype was observed a few times. V and J are TRBV19 and TRBJ1-5; D may be TRBD1 (6 bases). The CDR3 length is 17 residues. The germline CDR1 and CDR2 sequences are LNHDA and SQIVND (reference sequence). Between the trimmed V and J ends, which lost 4 bases and 0 bases, there was a span of 16 bases. The CDR3 protein is CASSKGAGGPSNQPQHF. The CDR3 region has the DNA TGTGCCAGTAGTAAAGGGGCGGGGGGCCCTAGCAATCAGCCCCAGCATTTT.

This clonotype was counted at least ten times. The chain carries TRBV5-1 and TRBJ2-7, with 9 bases aligning to TRBD1. This CDR3 is 16 amino acids long. Unmatched junction bases numbered 9, after V lost 4 bases and J lost 1 base. The germline CDR1 and CDR2 sequences are SGHRS and YFSETQ. The CDR3 loop reads CASSENRGRTSYEQYF. CDR3 DNA: TGCGCCAGCAGCGAAAACAGGGGGCGAACATCCTACGAGCAGTACTTC.

This clonotype was seen repeatedly, ten times or more. This sequence joins TRBV9 and TRBJ2-5; 14 bases line up with TRBD2. The CDR3 is 17 amino acids. V lost 3 bases and J lost 1; bases outside the gene matches: 5. Germline CDR1 is SGDLS and CDR2 is YYNGEE. The CDR3: CASSEGLAGALQETQYF. CDR3 sequence (DNA): TGTGCCAGCAGCGAGGGACTAGCGGGGGCCCTCCAAGAGACCCAGTACTTC.

Many counts were recorded for this clonotype. The V call is TRBV5-1, the J call TRBJ1-1; 7 nucleotides align to TRBD1. The V and J ends lost 4 bases and 7 bases, in that order; junction bases with no gene match: 13. This CDR3 has 15 residues. Germline CDR1 is SGHRS and CDR2 is YFSETQ. This CDR3 reads CASSPGDREVGEAFF. The CDR3 bases are TGCGCCAGCAGCCCCGGAGACAGGGAGGTTGGTGAAGCTTTCTTT.

At least ten counts were recorded for this clonotype. The J gene is TRBJ2-7, the V gene TRBV2; 8 positions agree with TRBD2. The germline gives CDR1 SNHLY, CDR2 FYNNEI. The J segment lost 5 bases and the V segment lost 10 bases, leaving 4 bases of the junction unmatched. The CDR3 extends over 11 amino acids. The CDR3: CATSGLDEQYF. The CDR3 region has the DNA TGTGCCACTTCGGGACTAGACGAGCAGTACTTC.

This clonotype was recorded at least ten times. V gene TRBV5-1 combines with J gene TRBJ2-1, with 15 nucleotides matching TRBD2. V lost 5 bases and J lost 1; bases outside the gene matches: 7. Per the germline V gene, CDR1 is SGHRS and CDR2 is YFSETQ. This CDR3 contains 18 residues. The chain's CDR3 is CASSFGLAGGGSYNEQFF. In nucleotides, the CDR3 is TGCGCCAGCAGTTTCGGACTAGCGGGAGGGGGGTCCTACAATGAGCAGTTCTTC.

This chain connects TRBV3-1 to TRBJ2-1, with D possibly TRBD2 on 6 matching bases. The germline gives CDR1 LGHDT, CDR2 YNNKEL (reference sequence). The CDR3 runs 16 residues. Trimming shortened V by 0 bases and J by 2 bases, and 11 bases separated the two germline ends. The CDR3 sequence: CASSQDGLAAYNEQFF. Written as DNA, the CDR3 is TGTGCCAGCAGCCAAGATGGCTTAGCGGCCTACAATGAGCAGTTCTTC.

The chain has TRBV5-1 and TRBJ1-1; D may be TRBD1 (5 bases). The V and J ends lost 7 bases and 1 base respectively, with 14 bases between them. Per the germline V gene, CDR1 is SGHRS and CDR2 is YFSETQ. The CDR3 is 14 amino acids. CDR3 nucleotide sequence: TGCGCCAGCTCCATTAAAGGGGAGAACACTGAAGCTTTCTTT. It translates to CASSIKGENTEAFF.

In this sample, this clonotype turned up a few times. The rearrangement uses TRBV29-1 and TRBJ1-1; perhaps TRBD1 as D (5 bases). Deletions cut 0 bases from V and 5 bases from J, with 16 bases between. The CDR3 contains 15 residues. Looked up from germline, CDR1 is SQVTM and CDR2 is ANQGSEA. CDR3 protein: CSVEDRGRGKTEAFF. Here the CDR3 DNA reads TGCAGCGTTGAAGATCGAGGGAGGGGAAAAACTGAAGCTTTCTTT.

A few counts support this clonotype. This sequence joins TRBV7-8 and TRBJ2-1, with TRBD2 matching 7 bases. The CDR3 covers 16 residues. J was trimmed by 3 bases and V by 3 bases; bases with no gene match: 8. In germline, CDR1 is SGHVS, CDR2 FQNEAQ. CDR3 region: CASSFLSSGDYNEQFF. The CDR3, as DNA: TGTGCCAGCAGCTTTTTGTCAAGCGGGGACTACAATGAGCAGTTCTTC. Full variable domain (missing parts from reference TRBV7-8 and TRBJ2-1): GAGVSQSPRYKVAKRGQDVALRCDPISGHVSLFWYQQALGQGPEFLTYFQNEAQLDKSGLPSDRFFAERPEGSVSTLKIQRTQQEDSAVYLCASSFLSSGDYNEQFFGPGTRLTVL.

V and J are TRBV6-1 and TRBJ2-7, with TRBD2 matching 9 bases. The V gene's germline CDR1 is MNHNS and CDR2 SASEGT. This CDR3 has 16 amino acids. V was clipped by 6 bases and J by 3 bases; unmatched bases: 12. The CDR3 DNA follows: TGTGCCAGCAGACCCGACTCTAGCGGGGAATACTACGAGCAGTACTTC. This encodes CASRPDSSGEYYEQYF.

Ten or more counts support this clonotype. The chain links TRBV29-1 to TRBJ2-3; 11 bases agree with TRBD2. From germline, CDR1 is SQVTM and CDR2 ANQGSEA. V dropped 3 bases and J dropped 6; count of bases not matched to a gene: 11. The length of the CDR3 is 16 residues. The CDR3 region is CSVDAASGRSTDTQYF. CDR3 sequence (DNA): TGCAGCGTTGATGCCGCTAGCGGGAGGAGTACGGATACGCAGTATTTT.

This clonotype was seen ten or more times. The rearrangement uses TRBV15 and TRBJ2-1, with TRBD2 matching over 8 bases. This CDR3 comprises 14 residues. Germline trimming cut 8 bases from V and 9 bases from J; bases unmatched to any gene: 12. The V gene's germline CDR1 is LNHNV and CDR2 YYDKDF (reference sequence). The CDR3 protein is CATRTDGRVGEQFF. The CDR3 DNA sequence: TGTGCCACCCGGACGGACGGGAGGGTGGGTGAGCAGTTCTTC.

This clonotype was detected many times. V is TRBV11-2 and J is TRBJ1-1; D call uncertain. This CDR3 contains 13 residues. The V end was cut by 3 bases, the J end by 11 bases, with 16 bases between. Germline V lookup: CDR1 SGHAT, CDR2 FQNNGV. The CDR3 region has the DNA TGTGCCAGCAGCTTGGAGTTGGCGCAGAACGCTTTCTTT. Translation: CASSLELAQNAFF.